This T cell receptor beta chain comes out of a study of blood T cell repertoires in COVID-19. CDR3 length: 13 residues. With 9 bases removed from V and 3 bases from J, the gap between germline ends came to 12 bases. Per germline, CDR1 SGHRS and CDR2 YFSETQ. Here immunoSEQ multiplex PCR was the method, and the copy in TCRdb shows in-frame clones only, minus some. There are fewer than 350,000 clones in the sample; 70% to 90% occur only once, and about 8.5% lies in the top ten. Sequenced: peripheral blood. The TCR originated in a man in his late teens or twenties with active or convalescent COVID-19. The V gene is TRBV5-1, the J gene TRBJ2-2; tentatively, D is TRBD1 (6 bases). The CDR3 bases are TGCGCCATCTACGACAGGTACACCGGGGAGCTGTTTTTT. Residues: CAIYDRYTGELFF.